This T cell receptor (beta chain) stems from a study of vaccination and CD4 T cells after COVID-19. This clonotype was seen only a few times. As yet, its antigen is unknown. The Oncomine TCR Beta short-read assay sequenced DNA from cultured CD4+ T cells. Via MiXCR, TCRdb re-called the PCR reads, giving one row per CDR3 protein. The repertoire holds some 15,000 distinct CDR3 sequences, with just over 20% as singletons. Between the trimmed V and J ends, which lost 0 bases and 0 bases, there was a span of 17 bases. The CDR3 covers 18 residues. Germline V lookup: CDR1 LNHNV, CDR2 YYDKDF (reference sequence). Treatment meaning: approximately 9-day PBMC culture with coronavirus spike peptide pools or control peptides (ViraFEST assay).

The TCR was taken from a human donor who received a COVID-19 vaccine. This chain joins TRBV15 and TRBJ2-5; D might be TRBD2 (6 bases). The source was CD4+ T cells from blood, cultured in vitro, collected before SARS-CoV-2 vaccination. Here the CDR3 DNA reads TGTGCCACCAGCAGAGATTTAAGTTGGGGGGATTACCAAGAGACCCAGTACTTC. This codes for CATSRDLSWGDYQETQYF.